The rows below give T cell receptor beta chains drawn from one sample of a study of shared clonotypes between healthy human individuals. Assay used: immunoSEQ multiplex PCR; TCRdb lists only in-frame clones, some missing. This sample carries about 1.1 million clones, 60% to 85% of them seen once, and the ten largest clones take more than 0.85%. Material for sequencing was memory CD4+ T cells from PBMCs. All receptors come from a man between 18 and 29 years old in good health. Some clones in this sample may be carry-over from other donors' samples. Both conserved end residues are part of each CDR3. A D gene is named only where the DNA matches it firmly. For some rows the clone size is stated as once, few or many, or as a class when expanded; others skip it.

clone size	J gene	D gene	V gene	CDR3 protein	CDR3 DNA
few	TRBJ2-5	TRBD1	TRBV29-1	CSVVGVHWDSQETQYF	TGCAGCGTTGTGGGAGTCCACTGGGACAGCCAAGAGACCCAGTACTTC
many	TRBJ2-1	-	TRBV29-1	CSVERTYNEQFF	TGCAGCGTTGAAAGGACCTACAATGAGCAGTTCTTC
once	TRBJ1-1	-	TRBV5-1	CASSTLTSVLNTEAFF	TGCGCCAGCAGCACGCTGACCTCCGTCCTGAACACTGAAGCTTTCTTT
-	TRBJ1-4	-	TRBV7-3	CASSPTGGTNEKLFF	TGTGCCAGCAGCCCAACGGGGGGGACTAATGAAAAACTGTTTTTT
-	TRBJ2-1	-	TRBV7-2	CASSLMRVEQFF	TGTGCCAGCAGCTTAATGAGGGTTGAGCAGTTCTTC
-	TRBJ2-5	-	TRBV7-2	CASSSRDPRDETQYF	TGTGCCAGCAGCTCCCGGGACCCGCGGGATGAGACCCAGTACTTC
-	TRBJ1-3	-	TRBV6-1	CASGAGDGNTIYF	TGTGCCAGCGGGGCAGGGGATGGAAACACCATATATTTT
-	TRBJ1-5	-	TRBV28	CASSPDSGAGQPQHF	TGTGCCAGCAGCCCTGACTCAGGGGCGGGGCAGCCCCAGCATTTT
-	TRBJ1-2	-	TRBV10-3	CAISGVAQGYGYTF	TGTGCCATCAGCGGAGTGGCACAGGGATATGGCTACACCTTC
-	TRBJ2-7	TRBD2	TRBV5-1	CASSLETSGYEQYF	TGCGCCAGCAGCTTGGAGACTAGCGGCTACGAGCAGTACTTC
-	TRBJ1-2	-	TRBV6-6	CASGSSYGYTF	TGTGCCAGCGGATCCTCCTATGGCTACACCTTC
once	TRBJ2-4	TRBD2	TRBV7-2	CASSRGLAGGENIQYF	TGTGCCAGCAGCCGAGGACTAGCGGGTGGGGAAAACATTCAGTACTTC
once	TRBJ1-5	-	TRBV19	CASSILGGGNQPQHF	TGTGCCAGTAGTATTCTGGGCGGGGGCAATCAGCCCCAGCATTTT
-	TRBJ2-7	TRBD2	TRBV6-6	CASRLGLAEPYEQYF	TGTGCCAGCAGATTAGGACTAGCGGAGCCCTACGAGCAGTACTTC
-	TRBJ1-2	-	TRBV4-3	CASSQVPSNYGYTF	TGCGCCAGCAGCCAAGTCCCTTCTAACTATGGCTACACCTTC
-	TRBJ2-3	-	TRBV5-4	CATGTDTQYF	TGTGCCACAGGCACAGATACGCAGTATTTT
few	TRBJ1-5	-	TRBV7-2	CASSSAGRVNQPQHF	TGTGCCAGCAGCTCGGCCGGGAGAGTTAATCAGCCCCAGCATTTT
-	TRBJ1-1	-	TRBV18	CASCWSENTEAFF	TGTGCCAGTTGCTGGTCGGAGAACACTGAAGCTTTCTTT
-	TRBJ2-4	TRBD1	TRBV25-1	CASSLGGQGGDIQYF	TGTGCCAGCAGTCTGGGTGGACAGGGGGGAGACATTCAGTACTTC
-	TRBJ1-3	-	TRBV2	CASTMRDTVGNTIYF	TGTGCCAGCACGATGAGGGATACAGTCGGAAACACCATATATTTT
-	TRBJ1-1	TRBD1	TRBV7-3	CASSLNQGGNTEAFF	TGTGCCAGCAGCTTGAATCAGGGGGGGAACACTGAAGCTTTCTTT
-	TRBJ2-4	-	TRBV10-3	CAISGTGTPRFYF	TGTGCCATCAGCGGTACCGGGACACCTCGGTTTTACTTC
-	TRBJ1-2	-	TRBV7-2	CASAERTSLYGYTF	TGTGCCAGCGCTGAGAGGACTTCACTCTATGGCTACACCTTC
many	TRBJ2-1	-	TRBV5-1	CASSAAGYNEQFF	TGCGCCAGCAGCGCCGCGGGCTACAATGAGCAGTTCTTC
-	TRBJ2-2	-	TRBV9	CASSVAANTGELFF	TGTGCCAGCAGCGTAGCGGCAAACACCGGGGAGCTGTTTTTT
-	TRBJ1-3	TRBD1	TRBV30	CAWSRQGRENTIYF	TGTGCCTGGAGTCGACAGGGTAGGGAAAACACCATATATTTT
-	TRBJ2-3	-	TRBV29-1	CSVAAGRGPDTQYF	TGCAGCGTTGCGGCGGGAAGAGGGCCAGATACGCAGTATTTT
few	TRBJ1-6	-	TRBV30	CAYSTGHNSPLHF	TGTGCCTACAGCACAGGACACAATTCACCCCTCCACTTT
-	TRBJ1-2	-	TRBV2	CASSEKSSGYGYTF	TGTGCCAGCAGTGAGAAGTCCTCCGGCTATGGCTACACCTTC
-	TRBJ2-1	-	TRBV27	CASSSAQGIPYNEQFF	TGTGCCAGCAGCAGCGCGCAGGGGATCCCCTACAATGAGCAGTTCTTC
-	TRBJ1-5	-	TRBV7-9	CASSLMGDQPQHF	TGTGCCAGCAGCTTAATGGGAGATCAGCCCCAGCATTTT
many	TRBJ1-2	TRBD1	TRBV5-4	CASSPGGQGPYGYTF	TGTGCCAGCAGCCCGGGCGGACAGGGGCCCTATGGCTACACCTTC
-	TRBJ2-2	-	TRBV2	CASSVGRTGELFF	TGTGCCAGCAGTGTAGGGCGCACCGGGGAGCTGTTTTTT
-	TRBJ2-2	TRBD1	TRBV5-1	CASSQLAGQGKGTGELFF	TGCGCCAGCAGCCAGCTTGCTGGACAGGGAAAAGGGACCGGGGAGCTGTTTTTT
few	TRBJ2-5	TRBD2	TRBV15	CATSRGGSGRTPGETQYF	TGTGCCACCAGCAGGGGCGGGAGCGGGAGAACTCCGGGAGAGACCCAGTACTTC
-	TRBJ2-5	-	TRBV11-3	CASSPGGQETQYF	TGTGCCAGCAGCCCCGGGGGTCAAGAGACCCAGTACTTC
once	TRBJ2-1	TRBD2	TRBV28	CASRTSYSYNEQFF	TGTGCCAGCAGGACTAGCTACTCCTACAATGAGCAGTTCTTC
-	TRBJ2-3	TRBD2	TRBV4-1	CASSQPFGAGGTTDTQYF	TGCGCCAGCAGCCAGCCCTTCGGGGCGGGAGGCACCACAGATACGCAGTATTTT
few	TRBJ1-2	-	TRBV30	CAWSVRGGYGYTF	TGTGCCTGGAGTGTACGCGGGGGCTATGGCTACACCTTC
once	TRBJ2-3	TRBD2	TRBV5-4	CASSLSSGVTDTQYF	TGTGCCAGCAGCTTGTCTAGCGGGGTAACAGATACGCAGTATTTT
once	TRBJ2-4	TRBD2	TRBV4-1	CASSQGPSSGLAKNIQYF	TGCGCCAGCAGCCAAGGCCCTTCTAGCGGACTAGCCAAAAACATTCAGTACTTC
-	TRBJ2-7	TRBD2	TRBV5-8	CASSLVRTSGIYEQYF	TGTGCCAGCAGCTTGGTTAGGACTAGCGGGATTTACGAGCAGTACTTC
-	TRBJ1-4	-	TRBV5-1	CASSLDPSDEKLFF	TGCGCCAGCAGCTTAGACCCTTCGGATGAAAAACTGTTTTTT
-	TRBJ1-2	-	TRBV5-1	CASSLDAGIYIYTF	TGCGCCAGCAGCTTGGACGCGGGGATTTACATATACACCTTC
-	TRBJ2-2	-	TRBV7-8	CASGNTGELFF	TGTGCCAGCGGCAACACCGGGGAGCTGTTTTTT
-	TRBJ2-5	TRBD2	TRBV9	CASSVDVGRAEETQYF	TGTGCCAGCAGCGTAGACGTCGGGAGGGCCGAAGAGACCCAGTACTTC
-	TRBJ2-3	-	TRBV7-2	CASSEGIGTDTQYF	TGTGCCAGCAGCGAGGGGATAGGCACAGATACGCAGTATTTT
-	TRBJ2-5	-	TRBV2	CASSADRETQYF	TGTGCCAGCAGTGCCGATAGGGAGACCCAGTACTTC
-	TRBJ2-5	-	TRBV4-2	CASSQDGRKGPNF	TGTGCCAGCAGCCAAGACGGGCGCAAAGGGCCTAACTTC
many	TRBJ1-1	-	TRBV10-2	CASSGGVNTEAFF	TGCGCCAGCAGTGGGGGGGTAAACACTGAAGCTTTCTTT
-	TRBJ2-3	-	TRBV5-1	CASSTDTQYF	TGCGCCAGCAGCACCGATACGCAGTATTTT
-	TRBJ2-3	-	TRBV5-6	CASSLKSGDTQYF	TGTGCCAGCAGCTTGAAGTCGGGAGATACGCAGTATTTT
-	TRBJ2-1	-	TRBV18	CASSLDLYNEQFF	TGTGCCAGCTCACTGGACCTATACAATGAGCAGTTCTTC
-	TRBJ2-2	TRBD1	TRBV5-6	CASSSRTGGLTGELFF	TGTGCCAGCAGCTCGAGGACAGGGGGCCTCACCGGGGAGCTGTTTTTT
-	TRBJ1-5	TRBD1	TRBV28	CASWDRAGPQHF	TGTGCCAGCTGGGACAGGGCAGGTCCCCAGCATTTT
-	TRBJ2-3	-	TRBV19	CASSIDPSTDTQYF	TGTGCCAGTAGTATAGATCCGAGCACAGATACGCAGTATTTT